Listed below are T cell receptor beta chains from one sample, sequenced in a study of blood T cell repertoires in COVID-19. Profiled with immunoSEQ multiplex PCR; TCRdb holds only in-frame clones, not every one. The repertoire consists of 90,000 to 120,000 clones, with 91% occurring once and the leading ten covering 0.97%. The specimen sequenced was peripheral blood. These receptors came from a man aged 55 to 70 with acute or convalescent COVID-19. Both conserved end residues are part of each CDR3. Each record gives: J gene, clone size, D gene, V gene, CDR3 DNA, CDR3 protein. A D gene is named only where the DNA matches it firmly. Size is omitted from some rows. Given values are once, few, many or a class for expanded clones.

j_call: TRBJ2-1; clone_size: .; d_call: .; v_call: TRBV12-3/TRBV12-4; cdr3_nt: TGTGCCAGCAGTTCGAGTGGTGGTGAGCAGTTCTTC; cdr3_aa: CASSSSGGEQFF
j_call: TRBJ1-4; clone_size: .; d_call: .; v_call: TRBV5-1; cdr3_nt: TGCGCCAGCAGCTTCGAAGTTAGAGGTGAAAAACTGTTTTTT; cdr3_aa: CASSFEVRGEKLFF
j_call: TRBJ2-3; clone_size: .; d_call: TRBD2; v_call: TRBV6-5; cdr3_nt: TGTGCCACTCGGGGAGGGTTTCTAATCACAGATACGCAGTATTTT; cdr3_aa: CATRGGFLITDTQYF
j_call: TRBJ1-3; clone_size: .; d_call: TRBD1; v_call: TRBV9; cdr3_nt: TGTGCCAGCAGCCCGGGGGGACAGGGTATCTCTGGAAACACCATATATTTT; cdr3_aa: CASSPGGQGISGNTIYF
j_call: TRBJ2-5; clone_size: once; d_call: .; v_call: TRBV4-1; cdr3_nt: TGCGCCAGCAGCCAACGAGAAAGTTTCCAAGAGACCCAGTACTTC; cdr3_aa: CASSQRESFQETQYF
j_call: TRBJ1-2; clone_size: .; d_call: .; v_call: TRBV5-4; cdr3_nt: TGTGCCAGCAGCTTGGACCGGTCTAACTATGGCTACACCTTC; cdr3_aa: CASSLDRSNYGYTF
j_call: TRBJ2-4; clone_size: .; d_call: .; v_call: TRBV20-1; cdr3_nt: TGCAGTGCTTCAGATCAAAACATTCAGTACTTC; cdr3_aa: CSASDQNIQYF
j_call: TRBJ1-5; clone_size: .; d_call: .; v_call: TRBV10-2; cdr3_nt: TGCGCCAGCAGTGAGCCGGGTCAGCCCCAGCATTTT; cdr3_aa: CASSEPGQPQHF
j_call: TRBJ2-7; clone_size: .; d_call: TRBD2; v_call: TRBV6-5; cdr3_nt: TGTGCCAGCAGTCTAGCGGGGCCCCACGAGCAGTACTTC; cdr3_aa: CASSLAGPHEQYF
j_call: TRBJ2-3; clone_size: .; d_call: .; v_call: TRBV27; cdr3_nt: TGTGCCAGCAGTTTGGGGGGGCGGGATACGCAGTATTTT; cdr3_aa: CASSLGGRDTQYF
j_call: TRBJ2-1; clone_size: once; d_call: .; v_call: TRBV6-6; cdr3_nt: TGTGCCAGCAGCCGCAGCGGATACAATGAGCAGTTCTTC; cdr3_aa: CASSRSGYNEQFF
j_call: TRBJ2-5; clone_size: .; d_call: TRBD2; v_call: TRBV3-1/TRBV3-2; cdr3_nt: TGTGCCAGCAGCCCCAGGCCCACTAGCGGGAGGTTCGGAGAGACCCAGTACTTC; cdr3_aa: CASSPRPTSGRFGETQYF
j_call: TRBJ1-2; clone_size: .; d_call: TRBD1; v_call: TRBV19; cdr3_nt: TGTGCCAGTAGTATTATACCGGGACAGGGGAACTATGGCTACACCTTC; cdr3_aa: CASSIIPGQGNYGYTF
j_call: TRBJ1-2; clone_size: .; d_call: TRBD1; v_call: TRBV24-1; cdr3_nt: TGTGCCACCAGTGACGGGACAGGGGGCAACTATGGCTACACCTTC; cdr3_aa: CATSDGTGGNYGYTF
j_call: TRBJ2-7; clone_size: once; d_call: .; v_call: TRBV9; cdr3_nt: TGTGCCGTGCCGAAACACAGGATAACCTACGAGCAGTACTTC; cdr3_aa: CAVPKHRITYEQYF
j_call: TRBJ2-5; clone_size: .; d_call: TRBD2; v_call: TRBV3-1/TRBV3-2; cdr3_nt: TGTGCCAGCAGCCTCGGGACTAGCGGCTGGGGTCGGACCCAGTACTTC; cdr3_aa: CASSLGTSGWGRTQYF
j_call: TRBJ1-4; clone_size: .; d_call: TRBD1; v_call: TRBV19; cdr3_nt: TGTGCCAGTAGTACAGGGGGTGAAAAACTGTTTTTT; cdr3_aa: CASSTGGEKLFF
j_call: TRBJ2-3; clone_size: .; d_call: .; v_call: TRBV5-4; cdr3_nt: TGTGCCAGCAGCAAAACAGGTTCTAGCACAGATACGCAGTATTTT; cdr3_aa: CASSKTGSSTDTQYF
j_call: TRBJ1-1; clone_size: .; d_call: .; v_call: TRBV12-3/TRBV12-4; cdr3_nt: TGTGCCAGCAGTTCATCCCTGAACACTGAAGCTTTCTTT; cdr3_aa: CASSSSLNTEAFF
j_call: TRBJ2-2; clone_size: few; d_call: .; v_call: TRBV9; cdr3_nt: TGTGCCAGCAGCCCCAGGGTTTCCGACACCGGGGAGCTGTTTTTT; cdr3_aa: CASSPRVSDTGELFF
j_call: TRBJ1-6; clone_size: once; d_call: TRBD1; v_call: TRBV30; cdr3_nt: TGTGCCTGGAGTGCTTCTGACAGGGGGGGTTCACCCCTCCACTTT; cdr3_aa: CAWSASDRGGSPLHF
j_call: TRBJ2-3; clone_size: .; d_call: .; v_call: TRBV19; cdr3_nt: TGTGCCAGTAGTATAGGAGGGGGAACTCTGGGCACAGATACGCAGTATTTT; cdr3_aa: CASSIGGGTLGTDTQYF
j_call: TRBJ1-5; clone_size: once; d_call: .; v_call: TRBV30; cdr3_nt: TGTGCCTGGATCCTCGGACAGCTTAGCAATCAGCCCCAGCATTTT; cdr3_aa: CAWILGQLSNQPQHF
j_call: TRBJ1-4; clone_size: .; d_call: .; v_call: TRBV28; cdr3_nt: TGTGCCAGCAGTTTCCACGGCTTACAGGGCACTAATGAAAAACTGTTTTTT; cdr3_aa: CASSFHGLQGTNEKLFF
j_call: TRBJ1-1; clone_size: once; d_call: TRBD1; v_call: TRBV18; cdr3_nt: TGTGCCAGCTCATCGGGACAGGGTGTGGGAACTGAAGCTTTCTTT; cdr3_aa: CASSSGQGVGTEAFF
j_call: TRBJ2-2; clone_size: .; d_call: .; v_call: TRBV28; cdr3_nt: TGTGCCAGCCTTCCTCCTAAAAACACCGGGGAGCTGTTTTTT; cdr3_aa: CASLPPKNTGELFF
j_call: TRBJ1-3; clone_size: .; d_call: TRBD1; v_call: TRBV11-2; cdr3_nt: TGTGCCAGCAGCTTAGATCGACAGGGTTTTGGAAACACCATATATTTT; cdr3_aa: CASSLDRQGFGNTIYF
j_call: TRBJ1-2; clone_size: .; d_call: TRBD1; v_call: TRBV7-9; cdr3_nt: TGTGCCAGCAGCTTACCTACCGGACAGGGGGCGGGCGGCTACACCTTC; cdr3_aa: CASSLPTGQGAGGYTF
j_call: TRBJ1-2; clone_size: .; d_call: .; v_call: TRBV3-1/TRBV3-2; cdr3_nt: TGTGCCAGCAGCCAAGAGATTACAGGGAGCGGCTACACCTTC; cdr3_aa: CASSQEITGSGYTF
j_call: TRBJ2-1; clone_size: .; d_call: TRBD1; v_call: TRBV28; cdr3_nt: TGTGCCAGCAGTTTATCCCCCTGGACAGGGAGCTCCTACAATGAGCAGTTCTTC; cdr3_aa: CASSLSPWTGSSYNEQFF
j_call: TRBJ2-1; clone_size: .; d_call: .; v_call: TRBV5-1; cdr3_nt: TGCGCCAGCACCCCCGGGGGTCAGTTGCTAGCTGAGCAGTTCTTC; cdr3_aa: CASTPGGQLLAEQFF
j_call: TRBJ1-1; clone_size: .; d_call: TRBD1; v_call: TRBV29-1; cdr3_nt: TGCAGCGTACAACAGGGGGCGAACACTGAAGCTTTCTTT; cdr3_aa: CSVQQGANTEAFF
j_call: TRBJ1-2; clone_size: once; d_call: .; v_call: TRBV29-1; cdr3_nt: TGCAGCGTTCTTAACTATGGCTACACCTTC; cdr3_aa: CSVLNYGYTF
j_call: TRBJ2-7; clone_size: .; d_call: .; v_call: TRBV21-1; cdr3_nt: TGTGCCAGCAGCAATCGGGGGGGAGATCACTACGAGCAGTACTTC; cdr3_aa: CASSNRGGDHYEQYF
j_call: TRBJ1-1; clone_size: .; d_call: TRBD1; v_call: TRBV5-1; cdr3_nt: TGCGCCAGCAGCCCCCGGCGGCAGGGGGATAGTGTCACTGAAGCTTTCTTT; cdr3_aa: CASSPRRQGDSVTEAFF
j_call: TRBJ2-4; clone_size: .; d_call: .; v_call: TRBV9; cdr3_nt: TGTGCCAGCAGCGCAGGACTGATTAAAAACATTCAGTACTTC; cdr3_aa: CASSAGLIKNIQYF
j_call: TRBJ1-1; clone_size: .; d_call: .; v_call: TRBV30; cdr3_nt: TGTGCCTCCTCAGTCCGGAACACTGAAGCTTTCTTT; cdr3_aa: CASSVRNTEAFF
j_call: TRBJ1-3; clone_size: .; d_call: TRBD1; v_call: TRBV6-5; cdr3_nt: TGTGCCAGCAGGACAGGGACAAGATCTGGAAACACCATATATTTT; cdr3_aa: CASRTGTRSGNTIYF
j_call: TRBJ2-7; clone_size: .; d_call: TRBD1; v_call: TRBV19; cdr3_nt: TGTGCCAGTAGGGTGACAGGGGGCTCCGACGAGCAGTACTTC; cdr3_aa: CASRVTGGSDEQYF
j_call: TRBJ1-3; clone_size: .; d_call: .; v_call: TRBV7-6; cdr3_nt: TGTGCCAGCAGCCTCGGTTCCGTTCGGGGGAGCTCTGGAAACACCATATATTTT; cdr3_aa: CASSLGSVRGSSGNTIYF
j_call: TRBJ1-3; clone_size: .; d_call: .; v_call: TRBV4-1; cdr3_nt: TGCGCCAGCAGCCAAGACCTCAGGGAGCTAGCGGTGGACACCATATATTTT; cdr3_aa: CASSQDLRELAVDTIYF
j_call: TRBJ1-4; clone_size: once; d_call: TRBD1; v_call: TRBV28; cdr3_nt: TGTGCCAGCAGTTTGTCCGCAGGGGGACAGGAAAAACTGTTTTTT; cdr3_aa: CASSLSAGGQEKLFF
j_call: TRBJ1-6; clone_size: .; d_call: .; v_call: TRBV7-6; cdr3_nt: TGTGCCAGCAGCGCGGGACTTTTTATAAATTCACCCCTCCACTTT; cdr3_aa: CASSAGLFINSPLHF
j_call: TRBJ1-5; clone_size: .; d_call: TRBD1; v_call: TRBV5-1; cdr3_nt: TGCGCCAGCAGCTTGGCCTGGAGCAGGGGGAAAAATCAGCCCCAGCATTTT; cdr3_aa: CASSLAWSRGKNQPQHF
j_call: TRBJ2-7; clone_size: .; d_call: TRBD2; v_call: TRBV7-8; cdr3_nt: TGTGCCAGCAGCTTAGCGATCGGGACTAGCGGGAGGGCCGGGTTCTACGAGCAGTACTTC; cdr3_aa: CASSLAIGTSGRAGFYEQYF
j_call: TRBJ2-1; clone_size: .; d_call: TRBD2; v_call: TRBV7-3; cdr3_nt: TGTGCCAGCAGCTTTCAAGGACTAGCGGGTAACAATGAGCAGTTCTTC; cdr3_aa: CASSFQGLAGNNEQFF
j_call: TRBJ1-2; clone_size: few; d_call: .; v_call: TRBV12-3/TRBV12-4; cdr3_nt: TGTGCCAGCAGTCCCCGGGGGGGGAGTGGCTACACCTTC; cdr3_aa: CASSPRGGSGYTF
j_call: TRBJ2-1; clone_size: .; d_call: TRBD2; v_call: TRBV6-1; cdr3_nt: TGTGCCAGCAGTGAAGAATTGGTGGCGGGAGGGCCATATGAGCAGTTCTTC; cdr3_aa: CASSEELVAGGPYEQFF
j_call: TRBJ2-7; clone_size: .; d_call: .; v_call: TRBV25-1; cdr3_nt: TGTGCCAGTCGGAGGGGATCCTACGAGCAGTACTTC; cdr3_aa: CASRRGSYEQYF
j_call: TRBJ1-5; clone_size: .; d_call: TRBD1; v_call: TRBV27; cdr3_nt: TGTGCCAGCAGTTTCAGGGGGCCGCCTCAGCCCCAGCATTTT; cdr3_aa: CASSFRGPPQPQHF
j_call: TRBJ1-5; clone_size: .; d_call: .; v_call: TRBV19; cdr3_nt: TGTGCCAGTAGTATCGTTAAGGGGTCCCAGCCCCAGCATTTT; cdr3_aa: CASSIVKGSQPQHF
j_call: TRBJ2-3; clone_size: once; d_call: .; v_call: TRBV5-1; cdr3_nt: TGCGCCAGCAAGTCGGACAGCCTAATTTTAACAGATACGCAGTATTTT; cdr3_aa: CASKSDSLILTDTQYF
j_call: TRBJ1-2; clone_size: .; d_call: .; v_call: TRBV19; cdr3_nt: TGTGCCAGTAGTATTGGCAGGGACACCAGCTACACCTTC; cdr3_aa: CASSIGRDTSYTF
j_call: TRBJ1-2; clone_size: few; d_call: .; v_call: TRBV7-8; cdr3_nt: TGTGCCAGCAGCTTATATTCTAACTATGGCTACACCTTC; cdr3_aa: CASSLYSNYGYTF